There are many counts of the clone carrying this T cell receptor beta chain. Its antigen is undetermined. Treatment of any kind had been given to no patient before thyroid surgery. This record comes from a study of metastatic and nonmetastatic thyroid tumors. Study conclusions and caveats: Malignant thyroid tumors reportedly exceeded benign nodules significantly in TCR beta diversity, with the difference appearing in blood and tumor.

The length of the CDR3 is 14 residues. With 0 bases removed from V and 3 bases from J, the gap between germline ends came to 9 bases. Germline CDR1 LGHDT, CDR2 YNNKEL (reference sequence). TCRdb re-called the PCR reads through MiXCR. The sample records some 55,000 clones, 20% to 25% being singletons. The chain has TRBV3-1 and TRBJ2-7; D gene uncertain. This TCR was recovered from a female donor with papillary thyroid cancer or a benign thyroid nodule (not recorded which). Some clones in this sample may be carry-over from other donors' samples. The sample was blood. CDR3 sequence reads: CASSQDPSRYEQYF. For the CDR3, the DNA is TGTGCCAGCAGCCAAGATCCCAGTCGCTACGAGCAGTACTTC.